The TCR beta chain described here comes from a study of T-cell memory formation after mild COVID-19. Trimming removed 1 base from V and 2 bases from J, with 10 bases in between. The CDR3 loop spans 15 amino acids. Germline V gene data show CDR1 as KGHDR and CDR2 as SFDVKD. From the 5' RACE reads, TCRdb called clonotypes with MiXCR, one entry per CDR3 protein. The sample lists hundreds of thousands of distinct CDR3 sequences, over 25% occurring once. This clonotype showed up just a few times. What it binds is unknown. Study observations and caveats: CD4+ contracting clones were mainly CM and EM; CD8+ ones, EMRA.

The source is an adult woman who had mild COVID-19 (a few samples of this study predate the infection). Cell type and time point are not known. The specimen sequenced was PBMCs or a T cell subset sorted from them (not recorded which). The chain combines TRBV24-1 with TRBJ2-5; TRBD2 is a possible D gene (6 bases). CDR3 residues: CATSDFVGGQETQYF. The CDR3 region has the DNA TGTGCCACCAGTGATTTTGTCGGGGGACAAGAGACCCAGTACTTC.